A single sample gave rise to the 20 T cell receptor beta chains below, sequenced in a study of control samples from healthy donors and cancer patients. Using immunoSEQ multiplex PCR, the repertoire was profiled, and TCRdb retains in-frame clones only, with some absent. Among about 190,000 clones listed, roughly nine tenths were seen once. What was sequenced was blood. The receptors here all came from a man younger than 45 in good health.

To note about this clone: Other DNA sequences within the sample encode an identical CDR3. The chain combines TRBV5-4 with TRBJ2-3; TRBD2 aligns across 8 bases. Per germline, CDR1 SGHNT and CDR2 YYREEE (reference sequence). The CDR3 loop spans 13 amino acids. With V trimmed by 2 bases and J by 4 bases, 0 bases remained unmatched. CDR3 in DNA: TGTGCCAGCAGCTTAGCGGGGGCAGATACGCAGTATTTT. This sequence encodes CASSLAGADTQYF.

V usage is TRBV13 and J usage is TRBJ1-3; 10 positions match TRBD1. Germline V lookup: CDR1 PRHDT, CDR2 FYEKMQ (reference sequence). The V and J ends lost 5 bases and 4 bases, in that order; junction bases with no gene match: 8. CDR3 length equals 16 residues. The CDR3 protein is CASSPGGQGNGNTIYF. DNA for the CDR3: TGTGCCAGCAGCCCGGGGGGACAGGGGAACGGAAACACCATATATTTT.

The chain recombines TRBV30 with TRBJ2-1; TRBD1 is a possible D gene (6 bases). The germline V gene has CDR1 GTSNPN and CDR2 SVGIG (reference sequence). The V and J ends lost 0 bases and 9 bases respectively, with 12 bases between them. The CDR3 covers 13 residues. CDR3 coding DNA: TGTGCCTGGAGTGTACACAGGGCCCTTGAGCAGTTCTTC. Translated, it gives CAWSVHRALEQFF.

CDR3 sequence reads: CASSYRRRATNEKLFF. The CDR3 nucleotides are TGTGCCAGCAGTTACCGCCGCAGGGCAACTAATGAAAAACTGTTTTTT. The chain uses TRBV6-5 and TRBJ1-4, with a tentative D call TRBD1 (5 bases). The germline V and J ends were trimmed by 2 bases and 0 bases, with 10 bases remaining between them. The CDR3 runs 16 residues. CDR1 is MNHEY, CDR2 SVGAGI, per germline.

The V and J genes are TRBV6-5 and TRBJ1-1; D uncertain. The length of the CDR3 is 16 residues. The germline V gene encodes CDR1 MNHEY and CDR2 SVGAGI. V was pared by 4 bases and J by 2 bases, with 17 bases between. The CDR3 DNA sequence: TGTGCCAGCAGTTCCCAGGTTGGAGGTGGCAACACTGAAGCTTTCTTT. It codes for CASSSQVGGGNTEAFF.

This chain joins TRBV7-2 and TRBJ2-3, with D hard to call. CDR1 is SGHTA and CDR2 is FQGNSA in the germline V gene. The CDR3 length is 15 residues. The V gene lost 3 bases and the J gene lost 3 bases, with 13 bases spanning the gap. CDR3 in DNA: TGTGCCAGCAGCTTTACGGCAGGACGTACAGATACGCAGTATTTT. Protein sequence: CASSFTAGRTDTQYF.

The sample holds one count of this clone. The V and J genes are TRBV5-1 and TRBJ2-3, with D unresolved. The germline V and J ends were trimmed by 4 bases and 2 bases, with 14 bases remaining between them. The CDR3 consists of 15 residues. Germline CDR1 and CDR2: SGHRS and YFSETQ. The CDR3 here is CASSNGPSLTDTQYF. In DNA form, the CDR3 reads TGCGCCAGCAGCAACGGACCGTCTCTCACAGATACGCAGTATTTT.

The chain employs TRBV18 and TRBJ1-2, with 8 bases that match TRBD1. Germline V gene sequence: CDR1 KGHSH, CDR2 LQKENI. The CDR3 has 16 residues. Trimming cost V 5 bases and J 3 bases; bases outside gene matches: 11. CDR3 amino acids: CASSSRLQGADYGYTF. DNA of the CDR3: TGTGCCAGCTCATCAAGACTCCAGGGGGCGGACTATGGCTACACCTTC.

This chain links TRBV2 with TRBJ2-1; possible D gene TRBD2, 6 bases. V shed 3 bases and J shed 0 bases, with 15 bases lying between them. Germline CDR1 SNHLY, CDR2 FYNNEI. The CDR3 is 17 amino acids. The CDR3 DNA follows: TGTGCCAGCAGTGATATAGGGACTGCCATCTCCTACAATGAGCAGTTCTTC. It specifies CASSDIGTAISYNEQFF.

The V gene is TRBV3-1 (or the pseudogene TRBV3-2), the J gene TRBJ1-1; D is uncertain. CDR3 size: 13 residues. Deletions cut 2 bases from V and 2 bases from J, with 6 bases between. Germline V lookup: CDR1 LGHDT, CDR2 YNNKEL (reference sequence). The CDR3 sequence: CASSQFPNTEAFF. The CDR3 nucleotides read TGTGCCAGCAGCCAATTTCCTAACACTGAAGCTTTCTTT.

The chain combines TRBV5-1 with TRBJ2-1; possible D gene TRBD2, 6 bases. In germline, CDR1 is SGHRS, CDR2 YFSETQ. CDR3 length: 17 residues. V shed 4 bases and J shed 4 bases, with 21 bases lying between them. CDR3 amino acids: CASSDPVGGASYNEQFF. The DNA for the CDR3 is TGCGCCAGCAGCGATCCAGTGGGAGGAGCCTCTTACAATGAGCAGTTCTTC.

A single count supports this clone. J is TRBJ2-5 and V is TRBV7-8, with 7 positions matching TRBD1. The CDR3 runs to 14 residues. CDR1 SGHVS and CDR2 FQNEAQ come from the germline V gene. Losses at the gene ends were 5 bases for V and 6 bases for J; bases not matched to a gene: 9. CDR3 nucleotides: TGTGCCAGCAGCCCCAGACAGGGAACAAAGACCCAGTACTTC. This gives the protein CASSPRQGTKTQYF.

The chain combines TRBV7-2 with TRBJ1-6, with D maybe TRBD1 (5 bases). This CDR3 is 16 amino acids long. V lost 2 bases and J lost 6, with 14 bases in between. The V gene's germline CDR1 is SGHTA and CDR2 FQGNSA. As DNA, the CDR3 is TGTGCCAGCAGCTTATTCGGGGGACGGCTTAATTCACCCCTCCACTTT. Translated: CASSLFGGRLNSPLHF.

This clone was detected only a few times. The chain links TRBV28 to TRBJ2-7, with 8 bases identical to TRBD1. The CDR3 consists of 15 residues. Trimming cost V 5 bases and J 4 bases; bases outside gene matches: 10. Per germline, CDR1 MDHEN and CDR2 SYDVKM. CDR3 region: CASSTRTGPFYEQYF. Written as DNA, the CDR3 is TGTGCCAGCAGTACTCGGACAGGGCCGTTTTACGAGCAGTACTTC.

The rearrangement uses TRBV6-5 and TRBJ2-7; perhaps TRBD1 as D (5 bases). Germline V gene data show CDR1 as MNHEY and CDR2 as SVGAGI. This CDR3 has 13 residues. Trimming stripped 7 bases from V and 1 base from J, with 11 bases between. The CDR3, as DNA: TGTGCCAGCATTTCAGGGCAGTCCTACGAGCAGTACTTC. Translation gives CASISGQSYEQYF.

J is TRBJ1-2 and V is TRBV6-5; TRBD1 aligns across 7 bases. The CDR3 totals 15 residues. V shed 0 bases and J 3 bases; nucleotides not matched to a gene: 4. The germline CDR1 and CDR2 sequences are MNHEY and SVGAGI. For the CDR3, the DNA is TGTGCCAGCAGTTACTCCCGGGACAGCTACTATGGCTACACCTTC. This translates into CASSYSRDSYYGYTF.

Regarding this clone: Other DNA sequences of this sample code for an identical CDR3. The chain links TRBV10-3 to TRBJ2-1, with a tentative D call TRBD2 (6 bases). Trimming took off 4 bases at V and 9 bases at J, with 16 bases between the two ends. The CDR3 has 14 amino acids. Germline CDR1 reads ENHRY; CDR2 reads SYGVKD. The CDR3 spells CAISVGDGGGEQFF. CDR3 bases: TGTGCCATCAGTGTGGGGGACGGGGGTGGTGAGCAGTTCTTC.

The chain is built from TRBV27 and TRBJ1-1; TRBD1 matches at 9 bases. The CDR3 is 16 residues long. The ends lost 5 bases at V and 5 bases at J; junction bases unmatched: 12. Germline V gives CDR1 MNHEY, CDR2 SMNVEV (reference sequence). CDR3 sequence (DNA): TGTGCCAGCAGTCCGCCGGGACAGGGACTGCGAACTGAAGCTTTCTTT. As protein: CASSPPGQGLRTEAFF.

The genes are TRBV12-3 or TRBV12-4 and TRBJ2-3; tentative D call: TRBD2 (7 bases). The germline V and J ends were trimmed by 6 bases and 6 bases, with 13 bases remaining between them. The CDR3 consists of 13 residues. For the CDR3, the DNA is TGTGCCAGCAGAAGGGGGGGCCTGGATACGCAGTATTTT. This gives the protein CASRRGGLDTQYF.

V is TRBV19 and J is TRBJ2-6; the match to TRBD2 covers 7 bases. This CDR3 has 15 amino acids. V lost 3 bases and J lost 3; bases outside the gene matches: 2. The germline gives CDR1 LNHDA, CDR2 SQIVND (reference sequence). CDR3 in DNA: TGTGCCAGTAGTATGGGAGGGGTTGGGGCCAACGTCCTGACTTTC. This sequence encodes CASSMGGVGANVLTF.